This record covers a single TCR beta chain. Per the germline V gene, CDR1 is DFQATT and CDR2 is SNEGSKA (reference sequence). CDR3 length: 14 residues. Germline trimming cut 4 bases from V and 12 bases from J; bases unmatched to any gene: 13. The source of the sample is a study of T cells in Graves' hyperthyroidism and ophthalmopathy. Patients were excluded for uncontrolled infection, other autoimmune disease, pregnancy or lactation. Amplification yielded TCR beta CDR3 regions, with RNA transcripts as the source. Researchers ran a first-round RT-PCR on the TCR CDR3 using the HTBI primer set. TCRdb processed the multiplex PCR reads anew with MiXCR; each CDR3 protein has one entry. The profile covers about 52,000 distinct CDR3 sequences, with approximately 48% appearing a single time and approximately 9.1% taken by the ten largest.

What was sequenced was blood. The V call is TRBV20-1, the J call TRBJ2-1; 9 bases are shared with TRBD1. This sequence was found in a woman between 45 and 65 years old with Graves' ophthalmopathy. CDR3 protein: CSAIRGQGPDTQFF. In DNA, the CDR3 is TGCAGTGCTATCCGGGGACAGGGCCCAGATACGCAGTTCTTC.